This T cell receptor beta chain was observed in a study of blood T cells in healthy people across ages. The germline V gene encodes CDR1 SGHNT and CDR2 YYREEE (reference sequence). This CDR3 region has 14 residues. Primers used in a second PCR of about 6 to 11 cycles were a sample-barcoded 5' primer and a J-beta primer mix. At least 2.5 million CDR3-containing paired-end reads were obtained per sample. TCRdb used MiXCR to reprocess the 5' RACE reads, holding one entry per CDR3 protein. The sample contains approximately 290,000 distinct CDR3 sequences, around 29% of which appear only once. The sample consisted of blood. V and J are TRBV5-4 and TRBJ2-5; D may correspond to TRBD1 or TRBD2 (5 bases each). Matching the DNA end better, TRBJ2-1 makes the J call doubtful. The origin of this receptor is a woman between 65 and 79 years old in good health. The CDR3 DNA sequence: TGTGCCAACCACCTCGGGACCCCCTTAAATGAGCAGTTCTTC. Protein sequence: CANHLGTPLNEQFF.